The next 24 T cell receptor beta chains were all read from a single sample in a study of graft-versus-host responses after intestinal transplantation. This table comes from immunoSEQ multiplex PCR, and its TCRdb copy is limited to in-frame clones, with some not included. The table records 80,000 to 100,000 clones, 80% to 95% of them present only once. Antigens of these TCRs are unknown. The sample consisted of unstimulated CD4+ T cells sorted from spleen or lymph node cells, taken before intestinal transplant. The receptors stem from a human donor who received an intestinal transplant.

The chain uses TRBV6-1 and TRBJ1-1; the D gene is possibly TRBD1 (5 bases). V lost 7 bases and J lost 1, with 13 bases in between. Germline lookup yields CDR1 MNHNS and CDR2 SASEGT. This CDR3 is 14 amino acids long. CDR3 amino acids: CASIKDSTNTEAFF. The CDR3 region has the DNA TGTGCCAGCATTAAAGACAGTACGAACACTGAAGCTTTCTTT.

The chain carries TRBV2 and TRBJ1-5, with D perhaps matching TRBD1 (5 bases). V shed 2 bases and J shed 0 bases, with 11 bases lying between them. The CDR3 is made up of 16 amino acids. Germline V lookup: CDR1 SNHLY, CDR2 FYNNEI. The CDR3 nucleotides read TGTGCCAGCAGTGAACTGGGGCTGTATAGCAATCAGCCCCAGCATTTT. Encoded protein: CASSELGLYSNQPQHF. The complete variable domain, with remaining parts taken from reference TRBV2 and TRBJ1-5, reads EPEVTQTPSHQVTQMGQEVILRCVPISNHLYFYWYRQILGQKVEFLVSFYNNEISEKSEIFDDQFSVERPDGSNFTLKIRSTKLEDSAMYFCASSELGLYSNQPQHFGDGTRLSIL.

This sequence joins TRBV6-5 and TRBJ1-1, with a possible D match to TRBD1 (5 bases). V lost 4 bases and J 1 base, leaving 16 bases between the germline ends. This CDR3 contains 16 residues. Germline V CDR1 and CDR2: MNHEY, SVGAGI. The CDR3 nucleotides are TGTGCCAGCAGTTTCGGCCGGGGGGGAGGGAACACTGAAGCTTTCTTT. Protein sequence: CASSFGRGGGNTEAFF.

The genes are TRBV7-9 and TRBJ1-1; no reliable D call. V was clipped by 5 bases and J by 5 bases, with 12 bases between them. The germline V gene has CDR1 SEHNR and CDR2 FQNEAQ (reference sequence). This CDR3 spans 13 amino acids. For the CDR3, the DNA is TGTGCCAGCAGCGCAAACGGGGTGACTGAAGCTTTCTTT. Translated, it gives CASSANGVTEAFF.

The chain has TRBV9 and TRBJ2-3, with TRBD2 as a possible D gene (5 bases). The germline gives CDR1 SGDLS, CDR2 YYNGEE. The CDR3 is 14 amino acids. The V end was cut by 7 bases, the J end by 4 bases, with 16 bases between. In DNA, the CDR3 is TGTGCCAGCGGAAGGGAACACGGGGCAGATACGCAGTATTTT. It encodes CASGREHGADTQYF.

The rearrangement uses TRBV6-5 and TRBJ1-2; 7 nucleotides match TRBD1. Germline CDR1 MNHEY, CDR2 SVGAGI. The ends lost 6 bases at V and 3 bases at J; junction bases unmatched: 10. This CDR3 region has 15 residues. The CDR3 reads CASRRGLLTDYGYTF. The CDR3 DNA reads TGTGCCAGCAGGAGGGGGCTTCTTACGGACTATGGCTACACCTTC.

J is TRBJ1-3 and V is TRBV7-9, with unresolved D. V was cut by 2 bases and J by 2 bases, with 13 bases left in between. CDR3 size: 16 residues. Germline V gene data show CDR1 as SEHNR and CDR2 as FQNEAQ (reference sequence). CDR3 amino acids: CASSLRGGSAGNTIYF. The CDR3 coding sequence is TGTGCCAGCAGCTTACGTGGCGGATCGGCTGGAAACACCATATATTTT.

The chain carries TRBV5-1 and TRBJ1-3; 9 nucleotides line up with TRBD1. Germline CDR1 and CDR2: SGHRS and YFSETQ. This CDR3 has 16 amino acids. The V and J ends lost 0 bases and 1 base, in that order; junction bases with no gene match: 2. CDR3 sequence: CASSLEQGASGNTIYF. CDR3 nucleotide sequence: TGCGCCAGCAGCTTGGAACAGGGGGCATCTGGAAACACCATATATTTT.

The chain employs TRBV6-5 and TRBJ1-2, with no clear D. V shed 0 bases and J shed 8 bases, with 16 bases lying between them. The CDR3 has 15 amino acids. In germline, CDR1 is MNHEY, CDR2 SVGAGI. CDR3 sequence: CASSYSRAPRVGYTF. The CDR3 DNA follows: TGTGCCAGCAGTTACTCGCGGGCCCCAAGGGTAGGCTACACCTTC.

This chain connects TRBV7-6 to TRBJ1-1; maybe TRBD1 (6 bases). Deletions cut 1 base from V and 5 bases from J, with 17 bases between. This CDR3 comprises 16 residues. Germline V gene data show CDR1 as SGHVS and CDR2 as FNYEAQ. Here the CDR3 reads CASSLGNSGVGTEAFF. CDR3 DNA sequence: TGTGCCAGCAGCTTAGGGAACTCAGGGGTGGGGACTGAAGCTTTCTTT. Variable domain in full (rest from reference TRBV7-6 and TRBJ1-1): GAGVSQSPRYKVTKRGQDVALRCDPISGHVSLYWYRQALGQGPEFLTYFNYEAQQDKSGLPNDRFSAERPEGSISTLTIQRTEQRDSAMYRCASSLGNSGVGTEAFFGQGTRLTVV.

The CDR3 nucleotides read TGTGCCAGCAGTCCTCCGGGACAGGGGGTTTCACCCCTCCACTTT. This sequence encodes CASSPPGQGVSPLHF. This rearrangement joins TRBV6-6 to TRBJ1-6; 11 nucleotides agree with TRBD1. This CDR3 spans 15 amino acids. After removal of 5 bases from V and 9 bases from J, the junction contained 6 bases not matched to a gene. Germline V gene sequence: CDR1 MNHNY, CDR2 SVGAGI (reference sequence).

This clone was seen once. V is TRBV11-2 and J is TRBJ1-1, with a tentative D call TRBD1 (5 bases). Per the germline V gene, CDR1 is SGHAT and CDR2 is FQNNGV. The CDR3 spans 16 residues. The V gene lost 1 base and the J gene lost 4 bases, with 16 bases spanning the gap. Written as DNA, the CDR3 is TGTGCCAGCAGCTTAGGCAGGGCCGTATCAGTCACTGAAGCTTTCTTT. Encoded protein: CASSLGRAVSVTEAFF.

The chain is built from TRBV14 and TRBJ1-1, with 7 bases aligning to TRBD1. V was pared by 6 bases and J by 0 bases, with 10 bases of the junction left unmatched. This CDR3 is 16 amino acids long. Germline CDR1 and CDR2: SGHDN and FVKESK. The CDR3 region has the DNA TGTGCCAGCAGACGTCCCGGGACAGTACTGAACACTGAAGCTTTCTTT. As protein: CASRRPGTVLNTEAFF.

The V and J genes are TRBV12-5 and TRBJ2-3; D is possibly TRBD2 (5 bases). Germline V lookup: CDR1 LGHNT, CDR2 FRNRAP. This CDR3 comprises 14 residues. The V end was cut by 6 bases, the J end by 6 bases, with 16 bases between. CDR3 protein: CASGLSSRRDTQYF. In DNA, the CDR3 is TGTGCTAGTGGACTTTCGTCCCGGAGGGATACGCAGTATTTT.

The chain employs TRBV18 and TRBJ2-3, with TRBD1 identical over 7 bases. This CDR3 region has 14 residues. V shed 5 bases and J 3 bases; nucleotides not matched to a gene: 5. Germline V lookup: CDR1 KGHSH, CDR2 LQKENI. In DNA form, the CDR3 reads TGTGCCAGCTCATCGTACAGGGGAACAGATACGCAGTATTTT. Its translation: CASSSYRGTDTQYF.

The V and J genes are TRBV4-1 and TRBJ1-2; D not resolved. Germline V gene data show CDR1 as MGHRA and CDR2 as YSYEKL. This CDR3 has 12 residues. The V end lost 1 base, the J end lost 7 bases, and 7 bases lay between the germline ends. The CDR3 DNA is TGCGCCAGCAGCCAAGCTCGAGGTGGCTACACCTTC. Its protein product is CASSQARGGYTF.

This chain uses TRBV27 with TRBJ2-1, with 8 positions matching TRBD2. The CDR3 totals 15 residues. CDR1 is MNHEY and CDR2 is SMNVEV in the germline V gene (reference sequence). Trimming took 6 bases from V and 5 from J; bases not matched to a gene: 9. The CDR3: CASRRGTRRNNEQFF. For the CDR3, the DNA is TGTGCCAGCAGGCGAGGGACTAGGCGGAACAATGAGCAGTTCTTC.

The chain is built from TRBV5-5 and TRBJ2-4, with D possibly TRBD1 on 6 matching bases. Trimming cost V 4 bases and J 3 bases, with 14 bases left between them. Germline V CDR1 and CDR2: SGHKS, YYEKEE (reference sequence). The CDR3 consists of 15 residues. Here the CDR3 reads CASSRLLQGKNIQYF. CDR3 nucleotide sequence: TGTGCCAGCAGCCGTCTTCTACAGGGCAAAAACATTCAGTACTTC.

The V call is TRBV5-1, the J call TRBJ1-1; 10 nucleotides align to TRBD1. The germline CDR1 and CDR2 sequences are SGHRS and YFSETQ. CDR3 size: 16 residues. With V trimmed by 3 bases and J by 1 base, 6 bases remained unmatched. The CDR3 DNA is TGCGCCAGCAGCTCGGACAGGGGGGGTGGGAACACTGAAGCTTTCTTT. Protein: CASSSDRGGGNTEAFF.

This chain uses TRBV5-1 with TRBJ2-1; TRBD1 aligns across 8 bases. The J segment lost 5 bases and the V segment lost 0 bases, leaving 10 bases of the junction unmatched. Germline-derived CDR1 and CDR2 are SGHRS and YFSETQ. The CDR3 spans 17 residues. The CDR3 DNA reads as TGCGCCAGCAGCTTGGCCGGGACAGGAGGCGGGAACAATGAGCAGTTCTTC. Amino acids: CASSLAGTGGGNNEQFF.

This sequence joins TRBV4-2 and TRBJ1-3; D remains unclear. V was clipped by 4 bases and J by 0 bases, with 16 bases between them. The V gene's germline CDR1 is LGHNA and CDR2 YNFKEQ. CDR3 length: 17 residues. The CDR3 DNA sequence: TGTGCCAGCAGCCTTATTTTGGCGGGAGACTCTGGAAACACCATATATTTT. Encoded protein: CASSLILAGDSGNTIYF.

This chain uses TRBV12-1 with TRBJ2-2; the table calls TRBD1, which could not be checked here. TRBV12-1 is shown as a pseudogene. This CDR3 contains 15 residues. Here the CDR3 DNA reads TGTGCCAGCAGCTCTATGACAGGGTCATACGGGGAGCTGTTTTTT. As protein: CASSSMTGSYGELFF.

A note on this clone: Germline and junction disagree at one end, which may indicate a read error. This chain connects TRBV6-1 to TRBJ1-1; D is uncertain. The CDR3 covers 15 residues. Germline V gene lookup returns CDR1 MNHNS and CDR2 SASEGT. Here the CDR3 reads CASTVRPHQVPQVVF. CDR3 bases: TGTGCCAGCACGGTTCGACCCCATCAGGTGCCCCAGGTTGTCTTT.

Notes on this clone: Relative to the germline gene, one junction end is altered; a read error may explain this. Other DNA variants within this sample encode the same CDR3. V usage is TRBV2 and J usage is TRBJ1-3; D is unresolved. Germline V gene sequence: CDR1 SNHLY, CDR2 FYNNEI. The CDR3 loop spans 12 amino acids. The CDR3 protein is CASSPTETTIYF. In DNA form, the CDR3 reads TGCGCCAGCAGCCCTACCGAAACCACCATATATTTT.